This entry concerns a single TCR beta chain. This clone's antigen is unknown. No per-base quality is available; no much larger clone lies one base away. The data were taken from a study of blood T cells in healthy people across ages (dated by TCRdb to 2013 to 2016). In terms of the full investigation: In model experiments, template switching captured roughly one uniquely barcoded TCR beta cDNA molecule for every two T cells. Donors were grouped into four age groups: young (average roughly 17 years), middle-aged (around 39), aged (around 60) and long-lived (82). To avoid experimental bias, donors of different ages were distributed randomly across sequencing lanes. To track age-related changes in TCR beta repertoire diversity, the study relied on deep sequencing normalized with unique cDNA molecular identifiers. For two donors (one aged 18 to 30 and one aged 80 or older), the study analyzed two additional independent replicas of 1 million unique cDNA reads from the same blood draw.

What the work shows at the level of the full study, not this receptor alone: As age increased, observed TCR beta diversity per million T cells dropped in a roughly linear way, and a significant reduction was already evident by age about 40. Estimates of total diversity based on one million sequenced T cells were considered lower bounds and underestimates. The CMV infection status of donors was not known, potentially confounding age-related changes in expanded clonotypes. Compared with the aged group, the long-lived group had more naive CD4+ T cells, fewer expanded clones and increased TCR diversity, a pattern suggesting age selection. The percentage of naive T cells measured by flow cytometry correlated strongly with observed TCR beta diversity. Since profiling was done on bulk unsorted PBMCs, naive and antigen-experienced compartments could not be conclusively compared.

Systemically healthy Caucasian individuals from Russia, approximately 39 in total and aged roughly 6 to 95 years, were included as donors. Each donor gave 8 to 10 milliliters of peripheral blood, collected into EDTA-treated Vacutainer tubes. Ficoll-Paque density-gradient centrifugation was used to isolate PBMCs, with at least 6.5 million per sample. Trizol reagent was used to extract total RNA from PBMCs, with at least 5.5 micrograms per sample. For every donor, flow cytometry on a PBMC aliquot measured the percentage of naive CD45RAhigh/CD27high T cells. Libraries came from 5' RACE. These reads were obtained on an Illumina HiSeq 2500. A second PCR of about 6 to 12 cycles was run with a J-beta primer mix and a sample-barcoded 5' primer. A unique molecular identifier was introduced onto each TCR beta cDNA molecule by a template-switch 5' adaptor carrying 12 random nucleotides. Each sample yielded at least 3 million CDR3-containing paired-end reads. The Mint cDNA synthesis kit, primed by a TRBC-specific oligonucleotide, was used to synthesize first-strand cDNA from all RNA. Following uracil-DNA glycosylase treatment, a first 18-cycle PCR with universal primers M1SS and BC2_uni_R was performed on all cDNA. As for how the authors treated the data: For normalization, 1 million high-quality reads were randomly selected from each sample, with every read carrying a distinct molecular identifier. Reads sharing molecular identifiers were discarded rather than binned into consensus sequences. CDR3 identification, clonotype clustering and error correction used MiTCR with a Q25 quality threshold and the strictest error-elimination algorithm. Lower-bound total TCR beta diversity was estimated with a nonparametric unseen species model using Euler transformation. TCRdb ran its own pipeline on the public reads, namely fastp trimming at Q25 and MiXCR clone calling, and kept in-frame beta chains. Rows merge per CDR3 protein into single entries with the most common DNA and genes. For this entry, the V and J calls and clone size follow TCRdb and not the study's own pipeline. This sample gives more than 700,000 distinct CDR3 sequences in total; less than 70% of them show up just once. In total, the top ten clones hold about 42% of the sample.

Counted from cysteine to phenylalanine, this CDR3 has 13 amino acids. Only CDR3 DNA is held: 39 bases, read in frame from base 1. V trim: 4 bases; J trim: 4 bases; unmatched bases: 2. Taken from the germline V gene, the CDR1 and CDR2 loops are SGHRS and YFSETQ. Rearrangement joined TRBV5-1 to TRBJ2-1; TRBD1 lines up with 7 middle nucleotides. The receptor was derived from a man older than 75 in good health. Specimen: blood. The DNA reads TGCGCCAGCAGCCAGGGACAGTACAATGAGCAGTTCTTC. It encodes CASSQGQYNEQFF.